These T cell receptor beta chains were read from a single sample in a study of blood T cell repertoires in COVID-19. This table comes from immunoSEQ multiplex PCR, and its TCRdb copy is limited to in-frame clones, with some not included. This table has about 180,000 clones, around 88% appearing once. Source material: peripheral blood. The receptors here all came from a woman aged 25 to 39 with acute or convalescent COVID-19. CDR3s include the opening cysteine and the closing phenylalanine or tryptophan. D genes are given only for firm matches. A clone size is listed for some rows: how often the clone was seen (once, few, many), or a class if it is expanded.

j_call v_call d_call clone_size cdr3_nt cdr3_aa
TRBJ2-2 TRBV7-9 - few TGTGCCAGCAGCCCGACTCTAGAGGCCGGGGAGCTGTTTTTT CASSPTLEAGELFF
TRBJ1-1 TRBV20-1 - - TGCAGTGCTAGTAGTCCACACGCTAACACTGAAGCTTTCTTT CSASSPHANTEAFF
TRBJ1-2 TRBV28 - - TGTGCCAGCAGTTTGACAGTTTACTATGGCTACACCTTC CASSLTVYYGYTF
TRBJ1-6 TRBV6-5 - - TGTGCCAGCATTGGACAAAGCGGGGGGTATTCACCCCTCCACTTT CASIGQSGGYSPLHF
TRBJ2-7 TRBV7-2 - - TGTGCCAGCAGCTTAGAGGGACATTCCTCCTACGAGCAGTACTTC CASSLEGHSSYEQYF
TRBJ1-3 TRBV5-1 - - TGCGCCAGCAGCTTGGTTGGGGGCGCCCACTCTGGAAACACCATATATTTT CASSLVGGAHSGNTIYF
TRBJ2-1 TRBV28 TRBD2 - TGTGCCGCCCGGGGACTAGCGGGAGGATTAGATGAGCAGTTCTTC CAARGLAGGLDEQFF
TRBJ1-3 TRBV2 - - TGTGCCACGTACCGGGACAAGTTTGCCATATATTTT CATYRDKFAIYF
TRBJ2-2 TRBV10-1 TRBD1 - TGCGCCAGCAGTGATCCAGGGACAGGGGTCGGGGAGCTGTTTTTT CASSDPGTGVGELFF
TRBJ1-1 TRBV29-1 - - TGCAGCGTTGAAGGGCCGAAGGGGGCTTTCTTT CSVEGPKGAFF
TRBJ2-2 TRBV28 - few TGTGCCAGCAGTCCGACAGGCCACACCGGGGAGCTGTTTTTT CASSPTGHTGELFF
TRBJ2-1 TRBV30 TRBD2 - TGTGCCTGGAGTGTAACTAGCGGGAGGCGGGAGCAGTTCTTC CAWSVTSGRREQFF
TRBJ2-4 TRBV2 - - TGTGCCAGCACGGCGGGAAAGGGGAACATTCAGTACTTC CASTAGKGNIQYF
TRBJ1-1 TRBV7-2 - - TGTGCCAGCAGCTTAAACCGGGCTGAAGCTTTCTTT CASSLNRAEAFF
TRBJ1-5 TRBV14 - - TGTGCCAGCAGTTCGAGGCAGCCCCAGCATTTT CASSSRQPQHF
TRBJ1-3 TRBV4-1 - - TGCGCCAGCAGCCAAGATGGGGGCCCGGACACCATATATTTT CASSQDGGPDTIYF
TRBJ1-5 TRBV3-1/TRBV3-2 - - TGTGCCAGCAGCATCAGGGTAGGGGGTCAGCCCCAGCATTTT CASSIRVGGQPQHF
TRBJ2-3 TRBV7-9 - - TGTGCCAGCAGCCCCGGTGCGGATACGCAGTATTTT CASSPGADTQYF
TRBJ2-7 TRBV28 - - TGTGCCAGCACTCAAACGGGGTCCGGAGCCTACGAGCAGTACTTC CASTQTGSGAYEQYF
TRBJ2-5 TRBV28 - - TGTGCCAGCAGGGGAGCGGCGGAGACCCAGTACTTC CASRGAAETQYF
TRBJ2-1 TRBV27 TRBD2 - TGTGCCAGCCGCTTTTGGGAGGGAGGAGTGGCGTTCTTC CASRFWEGGVAFF
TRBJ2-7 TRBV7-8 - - TGTGCCAGCAGCTCCTCCCAGGGTTCCTACGAGCAGTACTTC CASSSSQGSYEQYF
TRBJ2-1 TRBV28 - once TGTGCCAGCAGTCCTCCAGGGCATGAGCAGTTCTTC CASSPPGHEQFF
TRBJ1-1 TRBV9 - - TGTGCCAGCAGCGCGTGGACAATCGGAGCTTTCTTT CASSAWTIGAFF
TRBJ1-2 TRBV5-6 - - TGTGCCAGCAGCTTTTGGGGGGACTACTATGGCTACACCTTC CASSFWGDYYGYTF
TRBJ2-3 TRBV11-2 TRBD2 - TGTGCCAGCAGCAATAGCGGGAGGGTAAGAACAGATACGCAGTATTTT CASSNSGRVRTDTQYF
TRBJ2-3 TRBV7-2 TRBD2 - TGTGCCAGCAGCCGCGGACTAGCGCGAGATACGCAGTATTTT CASSRGLARDTQYF
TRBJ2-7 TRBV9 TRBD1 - TGTGCCAGCAGCGTAGGCACAGGGGGAGACGAGCAGTACTTC CASSVGTGGDEQYF
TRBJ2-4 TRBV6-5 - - TGTGCCAGCACTAGGGGACTCCTAGCCAAAAACATTCAGTACTTC CASTRGLLAKNIQYF
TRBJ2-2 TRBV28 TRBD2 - TGTGCGACCTACGGGACTAACAGCCCTGGGGAGCTGTTTTTT CATYGTNSPGELFF
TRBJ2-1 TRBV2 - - TGTGCCAGCAGTGTTGATCGAACGGGAGTAAATGAGCAGTTCTTC CASSVDRTGVNEQFF
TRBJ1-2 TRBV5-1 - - TGCGCCAGCTCGAGGGATAGGGGCTACACCTTC CASSRDRGYTF
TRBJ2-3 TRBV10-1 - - TGCGCCAGCAGTCGTGGTAGCGGTTCGGGCACAGATACGCAGTATTTT CASSRGSGSGTDTQYF
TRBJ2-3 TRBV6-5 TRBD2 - TGTGCCAGCAGTTACAATGGGGGAGGGACAGATACGCAGTATTTT CASSYNGGGTDTQYF
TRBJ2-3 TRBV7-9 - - TGTGCCGGTGGTACTAGCACAGATACGCAGTATTTT CAGGTSTDTQYF
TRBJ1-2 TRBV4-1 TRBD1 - TGCGCCAGCAGCCAAGATGGCGGGACAGGGCAGGGCTACACCTTC CASSQDGGTGQGYTF
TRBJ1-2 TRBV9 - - TGTGCCAGCAGCGTAGGGGGGCAAGGCTACACCTTC CASSVGGQGYTF
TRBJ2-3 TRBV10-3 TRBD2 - TGTGCCGCCGGGGGGACAGATACGCAGTATTTT CAAGGTDTQYF
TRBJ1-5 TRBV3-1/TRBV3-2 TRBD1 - TGTGCCAGCAGCCTCGGGACAGGAGAACAGCCCCAGCATTTT CASSLGTGEQPQHF
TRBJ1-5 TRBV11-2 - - TGTGCCAGCAGCCCCGGAGGGTTCAATCAGCCCCAGCATTTT CASSPGGFNQPQHF
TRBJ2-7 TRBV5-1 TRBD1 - TGCGCCAGCAGCTTCCCGGGACAGGGCTACGAGCAGTACTTC CASSFPGQGYEQYF
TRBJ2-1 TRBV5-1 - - TGCGCCAGCAGCTTGGGGAGCCTGAACAATGAGCAGTTCTTC CASSLGSLNNEQFF
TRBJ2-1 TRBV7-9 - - TGTGCCAGCAGCTTAGTTACGGAGGGCCGGGATGAGCAGTTCTTC CASSLVTEGRDEQFF
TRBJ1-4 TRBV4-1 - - TGCGCCAGCAGCCAAGATGAGCCTTCTAATGAAAAACTGTTTTTT CASSQDEPSNEKLFF
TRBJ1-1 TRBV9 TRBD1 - TGTGCCAGCAGCGAATTTTTGGACAGGGAGGTGGCTTTCTTT CASSEFLDREVAFF
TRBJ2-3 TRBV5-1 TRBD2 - TGCGCCAGCAGCGCCAGCGGGAGGGCCATGACAGATACGCAGTATTTT CASSASGRAMTDTQYF
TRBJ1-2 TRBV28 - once TGTGCCAGCAGCCGACTGTGGCAGGGCTGGGGCTACACCTTC CASSRLWQGWGYTF
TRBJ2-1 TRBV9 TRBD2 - TGTGCCAGTCAGCGGGAGAGGAACAATGAGCAGTTCTTC CASQRERNNEQFF
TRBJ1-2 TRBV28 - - TGTGCCAGCAGTTTATTGGGGGCGGGCGACGGCTACACCTTC CASSLLGAGDGYTF
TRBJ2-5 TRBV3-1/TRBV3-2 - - TGTGCCAGCAGCCCTGACTACTCGTGGACCCAGTACTTC CASSPDYSWTQYF
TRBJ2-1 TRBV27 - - TGTGCCAGCAGGACAATTTACAATGAGCAGTTCTTC CASRTIYNEQFF
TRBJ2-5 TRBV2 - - TGTGCCAGCGCGGGACTTCAAGAGACCCAGTACTTC CASAGLQETQYF
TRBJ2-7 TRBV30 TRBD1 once TGTGCCTGGATCAGGGGGCCCTACGAGCAGTACTTC CAWIRGPYEQYF
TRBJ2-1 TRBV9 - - TGTGCCAGCAGCGTACAACAGCAACCGAGATACAATGAGCAGTTCTTC CASSVQQQPRYNEQFF